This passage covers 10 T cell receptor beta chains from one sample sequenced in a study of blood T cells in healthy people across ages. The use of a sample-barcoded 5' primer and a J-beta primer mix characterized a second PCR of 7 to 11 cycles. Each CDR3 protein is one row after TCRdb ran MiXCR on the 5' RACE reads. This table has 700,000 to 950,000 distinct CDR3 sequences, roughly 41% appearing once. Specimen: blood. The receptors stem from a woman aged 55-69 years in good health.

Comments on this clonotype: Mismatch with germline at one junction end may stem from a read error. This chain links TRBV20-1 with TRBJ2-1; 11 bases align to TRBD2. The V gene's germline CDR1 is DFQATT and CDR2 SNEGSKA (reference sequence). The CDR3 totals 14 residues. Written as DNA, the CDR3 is TGCGGTGCTAGTAGAACTAGCGGGAGAGGCGAGCAGTTCTTC. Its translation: CGASRTSGRGEQFF.

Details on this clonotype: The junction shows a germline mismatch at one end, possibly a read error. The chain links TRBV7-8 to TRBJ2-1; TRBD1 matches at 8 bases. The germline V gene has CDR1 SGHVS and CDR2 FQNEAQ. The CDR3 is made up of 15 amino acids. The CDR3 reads CANSLPQGARDEQFF. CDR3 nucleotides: TGTGCCAACAGCTTACCCCAGGGGGCAAGGGATGAGCAGTTCTTC.

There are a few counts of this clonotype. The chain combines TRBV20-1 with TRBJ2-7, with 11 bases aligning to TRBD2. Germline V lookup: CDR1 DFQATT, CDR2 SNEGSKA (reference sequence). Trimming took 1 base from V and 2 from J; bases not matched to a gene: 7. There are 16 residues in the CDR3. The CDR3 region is CSARALLAGVAYEQYF. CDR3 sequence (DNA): TGCAGTGCTAGAGCCTTACTAGCGGGGGTCGCCTACGAGCAGTACTTC.

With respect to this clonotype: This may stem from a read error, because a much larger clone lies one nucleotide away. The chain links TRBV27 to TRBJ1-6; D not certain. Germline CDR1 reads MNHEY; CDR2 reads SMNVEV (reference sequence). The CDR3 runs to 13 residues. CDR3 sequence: CATQLGPNSPPHF. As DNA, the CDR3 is TGTGCCACCCAGTTAGGTCCTAATTCACCCCCCCACTTT.

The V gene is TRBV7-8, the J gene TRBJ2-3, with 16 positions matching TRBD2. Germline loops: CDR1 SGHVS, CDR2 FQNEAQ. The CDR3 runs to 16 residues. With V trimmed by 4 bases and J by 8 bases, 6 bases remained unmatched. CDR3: CASSSQGLAGGGTQYF. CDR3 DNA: TGTGCCAGCAGCTCTCAGGGACTAGCGGGAGGGGGTACGCAGTATTTT.

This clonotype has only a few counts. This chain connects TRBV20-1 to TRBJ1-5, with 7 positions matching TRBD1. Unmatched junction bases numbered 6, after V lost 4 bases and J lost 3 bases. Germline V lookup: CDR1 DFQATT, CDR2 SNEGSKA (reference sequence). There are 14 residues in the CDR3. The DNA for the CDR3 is TGCAGTGCTATACCGGGACAGTCCAATCAGCCCCAGCATTTT. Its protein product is CSAIPGQSNQPQHF.

CDR3 protein: CASSQEMSGQHTDTQYF. The CDR3 nucleotides read TGCGCCAGCAGCCAAGAAATGTCAGGACAGCACACAGATACGCAGTATTTT. The chain employs TRBV4-1 and TRBJ2-3; D possibly corresponds to TRBD1 (6 bases). Trimming removed 0 bases at V and 2 bases at J, with 15 bases between. CDR1 is MGHRA, CDR2 YSYEKL, per germline. The length of the CDR3 is 17 residues.

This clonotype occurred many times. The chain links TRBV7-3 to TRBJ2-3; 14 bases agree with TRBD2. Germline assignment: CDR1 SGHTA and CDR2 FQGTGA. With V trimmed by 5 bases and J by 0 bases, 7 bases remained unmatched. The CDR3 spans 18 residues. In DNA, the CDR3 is TGTGCCAGCAGCGGCAAGGGACTAGCGGGGGCTAGCACAGATACGCAGTATTTT. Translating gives CASSGKGLAGASTDTQYF.

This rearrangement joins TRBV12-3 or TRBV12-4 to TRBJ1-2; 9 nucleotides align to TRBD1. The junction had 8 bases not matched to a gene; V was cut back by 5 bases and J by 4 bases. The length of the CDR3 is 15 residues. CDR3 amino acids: CASSARTGEGYGYTF. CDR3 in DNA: TGTGCCAGCAGTGCCCGGACAGGGGAGGGCTATGGCTACACCTTC.

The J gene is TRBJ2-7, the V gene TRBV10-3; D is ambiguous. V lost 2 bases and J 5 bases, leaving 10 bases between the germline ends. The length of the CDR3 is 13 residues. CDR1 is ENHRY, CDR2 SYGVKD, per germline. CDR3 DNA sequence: TGTGCCATCAGTGAGAAGGGTAGCCACGAGCAGTACTTC. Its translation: CAISEKGSHEQYF.